This is a list of T cell receptor beta chains from one sample in a study of blood T cell repertoires in COVID-19. Some clones are missing from TCRdb's copy, which holds only in-frame ones; the method was immunoSEQ multiplex PCR. Here the sample spans 110,000 to 150,000 clones, roughly 85% being singletons. The source material was peripheral blood. The source of these receptors is a man aged 50-60 years with acute or convalescent COVID-19. Each CDR3 is given with its conserved first and last residue. The order of the fields is clone size, J gene, D gene, V gene, CDR3 DNA, CDR3 protein. D genes are given only for firm matches. Size is stated for part of the rows, as once, few or many counts, or as a class when the clone is expanded.

NA | TRBJ1-2 | NA | TRBV9 | TGTGCCAGCAGCGCCTTTGGAGTGACTCGATCCTATGGCTACACCTTC | CASSAFGVTRSYGYTF
once | TRBJ1-1 | NA | TRBV12-5 | TGTGCTAGTGACAGGAACACTGAAGCTTTCTTT | CASDRNTEAFF
many | TRBJ2-1 | TRBD2 | TRBV4-1 | TGCGCCAGCAGCCAGCGGGGGGGTTACAATGAGCAGTTCTTC | CASSQRGGYNEQFF
NA | TRBJ1-5 | NA | TRBV7-8 | TGTGCCAGCAGCTTAGTTTCAGGGGCCTATAGCAATCAGCCCCAGCATTTT | CASSLVSGAYSNQPQHF
NA | TRBJ1-1 | TRBD1 | TRBV19 | TGTGCCAGTAGTAACAGGGGGAACACTGAAGCTTTCTTT | CASSNRGNTEAFF
NA | TRBJ2-2 | NA | TRBV11-3 | TGTGCCAGCAGCTTTATCGCGGGAACACTTAACACCGGGGAGCTGTTTTTT | CASSFIAGTLNTGELFF
NA | TRBJ1-5 | TRBD1 | TRBV2 | TGTGCCAGCAGTCTCCGGGACAGGGTCGATTATCAGCCCCAGCATTTT | CASSLRDRVDYQPQHF
few | TRBJ1-3 | TRBD1 | TRBV19 | TGTGCCAGTAGGACAGGGAGCTCTGGAAACACCATATATTTT | CASRTGSSGNTIYF
NA | TRBJ2-7 | NA | TRBV7-9 | TGTGCCAGCAGCTTAACATGGCTTGAGGGCGAGCAGTACTTC | CASSLTWLEGEQYF
NA | TRBJ2-7 | NA | TRBV29-1 | TGCAGCGTTGGTACGGGAACGGGGGAGCAGTACTTC | CSVGTGTGEQYF
NA | TRBJ2-2 | TRBD1 | TRBV6-5 | TGTGCCAGCAGTTACTCGTTGACAGGGGCAACCGGGGAGCTGTTTTTT | CASSYSLTGATGELFF
NA | TRBJ2-7 | TRBD1 | TRBV18 | TGTGCCAGCTCACTGAGGGGACAGAGAACTTACGAGCAGTACTTC | CASSLRGQRTYEQYF
NA | TRBJ2-2 | TRBD1 | TRBV24-1 | TGTGCCACCAGTGATGCCGCGCCCGGGACAGGGGGTTGGGTCGGGGAGCTGTTTTTT | CATSDAAPGTGGWVGELFF
NA | TRBJ2-1 | NA | TRBV7-9 | TGTGCCAGCAGCTTAACGCTCGCCTTCGAAGGGGGAAAGCAGTTCTTC | CASSLTLAFEGGKQFF
NA | TRBJ1-1 | TRBD1 | TRBV6-5 | TGTGCCGTTAATAAGGGACAGCTCCGTACTGAAGCTTTCTTT | CAVNKGQLRTEAFF
once | TRBJ1-2 | TRBD1 | TRBV29-1 | TGCAGCGTTGAAGGAGGCCCGGGACAGCTGAATGGCTACACCTTC | CSVEGGPGQLNGYTF
NA | TRBJ1-1 | TRBD1 | TRBV5-1 | TGCGCCAGCAGCTTCTACAGGGGATTTACTGAAGCTTTCTTT | CASSFYRGFTEAFF
NA | TRBJ2-1 | NA | TRBV5-6 | TGTGCCAGCATTTTATGGGGGGCCTACAATGAGCAGTTCTTC | CASILWGAYNEQFF
NA | TRBJ2-1 | NA | TRBV19 | TGTGCCAGTAGTATCTTCGGGCAGGGGCACTACAATGAGCAGTTCTTC | CASSIFGQGHYNEQFF
NA | TRBJ1-2 | NA | TRBV30 | TGTGCCTGGAATCAGGGAAAGGGATATGGCTACACCTTC | CAWNQGKGYGYTF
NA | TRBJ1-2 | NA | TRBV19 | TGTGCCAGTAGTATACAGGGGTACTATGGCTACACCTTC | CASSIQGYYGYTF
NA | TRBJ1-5 | TRBD1 | TRBV19 | TGTGCCAGTAGTAGAACCGGGACAGGGATTGACAGCAATCAGCCCCAGCATTTT | CASSRTGTGIDSNQPQHF